Listed below are T cell receptor beta chains from one sample, sequenced in a study of blood T cell repertoires in COVID-19. Profiled with immunoSEQ multiplex PCR; TCRdb holds only in-frame clones, not every one. The repertoire holds some 170,000 clones, roughly 88% seen once, with roughly 15% in the top ten. Sequences were obtained from PBMCs or T cells enriched from blood (not recorded which). The receptors were gathered from a man in his forties or fifties who had recovered from COVID-19. Both conserved end residues are part of each CDR3. The order of the fields is D gene, V gene, J gene, clone size, CDR3 DNA, CDR3 protein. A D gene is named only where the DNA matches it firmly. Expanded clones get a size class; other rows say once, few or many, or leave the size out.

d_call: TRBD1; v_call: TRBV6-5; j_call: TRBJ1-4; clone_size: -; cdr3_nt: TGTGCCAGCAGTTACCAACAGACAGGGGCGGATGAAAAACTGTTTTTT; cdr3_aa: CASSYQQTGADEKLFF
d_call: -; v_call: TRBV10-2; j_call: TRBJ2-1; clone_size: -; cdr3_nt: TGCGCCAGTACGCCGGGACTTCGGAATGAGCAGTTCTTC; cdr3_aa: CASTPGLRNEQFF
d_call: -; v_call: TRBV28; j_call: TRBJ2-3; clone_size: -; cdr3_nt: TGTGCCAGCAGTTCTTACACAGATACGCAGTATTTT; cdr3_aa: CASSSYTDTQYF
d_call: -; v_call: TRBV4-1; j_call: TRBJ2-7; clone_size: -; cdr3_nt: TGCGCCAGCAGCCAACAGTACGGGGAAGCCTACGAGCAGTACTTC; cdr3_aa: CASSQQYGEAYEQYF
d_call: TRBD1; v_call: TRBV3-1/TRBV3-2; j_call: TRBJ1-6; clone_size: -; cdr3_nt: TGTGCCAGCAGTCTTCGACAGGGGAGAAATTCACCCCTCCACTTT; cdr3_aa: CASSLRQGRNSPLHF
d_call: TRBD1; v_call: TRBV2; j_call: TRBJ1-3; clone_size: many; cdr3_nt: TGTGCCAGCAGGGATACAGGGGCTGGAAACACCATATATTTT; cdr3_aa: CASRDTGAGNTIYF
d_call: -; v_call: TRBV18; j_call: TRBJ1-2; clone_size: -; cdr3_nt: TGTGCCAGCTCACCTGAAGTTCTAAACTATGGCTACACCTTC; cdr3_aa: CASSPEVLNYGYTF
d_call: -; v_call: TRBV2; j_call: TRBJ2-3; clone_size: once; cdr3_nt: TGTGCCAGCAGTCAGGGAACAGATACGCAGTATTTT; cdr3_aa: CASSQGTDTQYF
d_call: -; v_call: TRBV18; j_call: TRBJ2-6; clone_size: many; cdr3_nt: TGTGCCAGCTCACTATGGGATATATTTAGAGGGCGCCCTGGGGCCAACGTCCTGACTTTC; cdr3_aa: CASSLWDIFRGRPGANVLTF
d_call: TRBD1; v_call: TRBV27; j_call: TRBJ1-2; clone_size: few; cdr3_nt: TGTGCCAGCCGCGACAGGGGGGGTTTATATGGCTACACCTTC; cdr3_aa: CASRDRGGLYGYTF
d_call: -; v_call: TRBV5-1; j_call: TRBJ1-1; clone_size: -; cdr3_nt: TGCGCCAGCTGGGAGTCGAAGGGAGGGATACACACTGAAGCTTTCTTT; cdr3_aa: CASWESKGGIHTEAFF
d_call: TRBD2; v_call: TRBV9; j_call: TRBJ2-3; clone_size: -; cdr3_nt: TGTGCCAGCGGACGACTAGCCTGGAGCACAGATACGCAGTATTTT; cdr3_aa: CASGRLAWSTDTQYF
d_call: -; v_call: TRBV21-1; j_call: TRBJ2-5; clone_size: -; cdr3_nt: TGTGCCAGCAGCAAAGTTATGACTCAAGAGACCCAGTACTTC; cdr3_aa: CASSKVMTQETQYF
d_call: TRBD1; v_call: TRBV18; j_call: TRBJ2-2; clone_size: -; cdr3_nt: TGTGCCAGCTCACCCAGGACAGGGGGGAACACCGGGGAGCTGTTTTTT; cdr3_aa: CASSPRTGGNTGELFF
d_call: -; v_call: TRBV7-8; j_call: TRBJ1-1; clone_size: -; cdr3_nt: TGTGCCAGCAGCTTCTCGCGTACCGAAGCTTTCTTT; cdr3_aa: CASSFSRTEAFF
d_call: TRBD1; v_call: TRBV13; j_call: TRBJ1-5; clone_size: -; cdr3_nt: TGTGCCAGCAGCTTAGGGCAGGGGGCCAATCAGCCCCAGCATTTT; cdr3_aa: CASSLGQGANQPQHF
d_call: -; v_call: TRBV18; j_call: TRBJ1-3; clone_size: few; cdr3_nt: TGTGCCAGCTCACTCCAGGGGTACTCTGGAAACACCATATATTTT; cdr3_aa: CASSLQGYSGNTIYF
d_call: TRBD2; v_call: TRBV18; j_call: TRBJ2-3; clone_size: -; cdr3_nt: TGTGCCAGCTCACCGGGGGGGATTAGCACAGATACGCAGTATTTT; cdr3_aa: CASSPGGISTDTQYF
d_call: -; v_call: TRBV30; j_call: TRBJ1-5; clone_size: -; cdr3_nt: TGTGCCTGGAGAGCCCGAGGTAATAGCAATCAGCCCCAGCATTTT; cdr3_aa: CAWRARGNSNQPQHF
d_call: TRBD2; v_call: TRBV5-1; j_call: TRBJ2-2; clone_size: -; cdr3_nt: TGCGCCAGCGCCCTAGCGGGTACGAACACCGGGGAGCTGTTTTTT; cdr3_aa: CASALAGTNTGELFF
d_call: -; v_call: TRBV4-2; j_call: TRBJ1-6; clone_size: -; cdr3_nt: TGTGCCAGCAGCCAGCGAAATTCACCCCTCCACTTT; cdr3_aa: CASSQRNSPLHF
d_call: TRBD2; v_call: TRBV14; j_call: TRBJ2-5; clone_size: -; cdr3_nt: TGTGCCAGCAGCCCCCGATTGATAGCGGGGGCGACGGGGACCCAGTACTTC; cdr3_aa: CASSPRLIAGATGTQYF
d_call: TRBD1; v_call: TRBV19; j_call: TRBJ1-5; clone_size: -; cdr3_nt: TGTGCCAGCCGAGACAGGGAGGGCAATCAGCCCCAGCATTTT; cdr3_aa: CASRDREGNQPQHF
d_call: -; v_call: TRBV27; j_call: TRBJ1-6; clone_size: -; cdr3_nt: TGTGCCAGCAGTTTAGATTACAGGAATAATTCACCCCTCCACTTT; cdr3_aa: CASSLDYRNNSPLHF
d_call: TRBD1; v_call: TRBV28; j_call: TRBJ1-2; clone_size: -; cdr3_nt: TGTGCCAGCAACAGGCAGGGGGCGGGTGGCTACACCTTC; cdr3_aa: CASNRQGAGGYTF
d_call: -; v_call: TRBV29-1; j_call: TRBJ1-2; clone_size: -; cdr3_nt: TGCAGCGTTGAATCATCCGGGCGGGACTATGGCTACACCTTC; cdr3_aa: CSVESSGRDYGYTF
d_call: TRBD1; v_call: TRBV5-1; j_call: TRBJ1-1; clone_size: -; cdr3_nt: TGCGCCAGCAGCTCGGGACAGGCGAAAGCTTTCTTT; cdr3_aa: CASSSGQAKAFF
d_call: -; v_call: TRBV5-4; j_call: TRBJ1-4; clone_size: -; cdr3_nt: TGTGCCAGCAGATCTGGGACTTCAACTAATGAAAAACTGTTTTTT; cdr3_aa: CASRSGTSTNEKLFF
d_call: TRBD1; v_call: TRBV7-9; j_call: TRBJ2-2; clone_size: -; cdr3_nt: TGTGCCAGCAGCTTAGGGCAGGAACAGGGGGCGCGCACCGGGGAGCTGTTTTTT; cdr3_aa: CASSLGQEQGARTGELFF
d_call: TRBD1; v_call: TRBV19; j_call: TRBJ2-1; clone_size: -; cdr3_nt: TGTGCCAGTAGACCCGGACAGGGCCGATACAATGAGCAGTTCTTC; cdr3_aa: CASRPGQGRYNEQFF